The T cell receptor beta chain under discussion was sequenced for a study of T cells in Graves' hyperthyroidism and ophthalmopathy. General study results and limits: A 13 V-J model separated ophthalmopathy from stable hyperthyroidism. Within blood appeared most thyroid clonotypes that had expanded above 0.001.

Between the trimmed V and J ends, which lost 4 bases and 5 bases, there was a span of 8 bases. The CDR3 sequence is 13 residues long. CDR1 is MNHNS, CDR2 SASEGT, per germline. There were TCR beta CDR3 regions amplified from RNA transcripts. The HTBI primer set served for first-round RT-PCR of the TCR CDR3. TCRdb analysed the multiplex PCR reads with MiXCR anew, one entry per CDR3 protein. The table shows 400,000 to 500,000 distinct CDR3 sequences, with roughly 15% occurring only once. Each 10 ml fresh peripheral blood draw supplied the PBMCs. There are a few counts of this clonotype. The antigen remains undetermined.

The clonotype was recovered from a man between 18 and 29 years old with Graves' ophthalmopathy. The chain is built from TRBV6-1 and TRBJ2-2; no reliable D call. The sequencing sample was made of blood. The CDR3 reads CASSAVTTGELFF. CDR3 DNA: TGTGCCAGCAGTGCCGTAACAACCGGGGAGCTGTTTTTT.